Each of the 12 T cell receptor beta chains below was sequenced from the same sample in a study of cytomegalovirus exposure and HLA in healthy donors. PCR amplification relied on 60 Vbeta primers (plus 13 Jbeta primers). Sequencing was performed with immunoSEQ multiplex PCR; in TCRdb, only in-frame clones are kept and a portion is missing. The repertoire holds 95,000 to 100,000 clones, with approximately 89% as singletons. The sample was PBMCs. These receptors were obtained from a man younger than 45 in good health and CMV-seronegative.

This chain joins TRBV28 and TRBJ2-5, with TRBD2 matching over 8 bases. CDR3 length: 14 amino acids. Germline lookup yields CDR1 MDHEN and CDR2 SYDVKM. V lost 7 bases, J lost 6 bases, and 10 bases stayed unmatched. CDR3 sequence reads: CASNHGGGGKTQYF. DNA for the CDR3: TGTGCCAGCAATCACGGGGGGGGTGGGAAGACCCAGTACTTC.

The rearrangement links TRBV5-1 to TRBJ2-7; 10 nucleotides match TRBD1. Germline assignment: CDR1 SGHRS and CDR2 YFSETQ. Trimming cost V 6 bases and J 7 bases; bases outside gene matches: 10. The CDR3 totals 14 residues. CDR3 DNA: TGCGCCAGCATGGAGGGACAGGGGTTTTATGAGCAGTACTTC. Protein product: CASMEGQGFYEQYF. The variable domain in full, with the rest retrieved from reference TRBV5-1 and TRBJ2-7, is KAGVTQTPRYLIKTRGQQVTLSCSPISGHRSVSWYQQTPGQGLQFLFEYFSETQRNKGNFPGRFSGRQFSNSRSEMNVSTLELGDSALYLCASMEGQGFYEQYFGPGTRLTVT.

This clone was detected once. The chain links TRBV19 to TRBJ1-1; D ambiguous. V lost 5 bases and J lost 7, with 17 bases in between. The length of the CDR3 is 14 residues. Germline V gene sequence: CDR1 LNHDA, CDR2 SQIVND (reference sequence). CDR3 coding DNA: TGTGCCAGTAGTCCACCCGTGGTGGCGGGTGAAGCTTTCTTT. This gives the protein CASSPPVVAGEAFF.

In its sample, this clone was seen a few times. The genes are TRBV6-5 and TRBJ1-4; 8 bases fit TRBD1. Germline loops: CDR1 MNHEY, CDR2 SVGAGI. CDR3 length equals 15 residues. V lost 6 bases to trimming and J lost 4 bases; unmatched junction nucleotides: 7. The CDR3 sequence is CASRSTGGHNEKLFF. In DNA, the CDR3 is TGTGCCAGCAGGTCTACAGGGGGTCATAATGAAAAACTGTTTTTT.

This clone was observed a few times. The chain combines TRBV28 with TRBJ1-3, with 7 bases aligning to TRBD1. CDR3 size: 15 residues. The V and J ends lost 5 bases and 6 bases, in that order; junction bases with no gene match: 10. Germline CDR1 reads MDHEN; CDR2 reads SYDVKM. The CDR3 is CASSTPGQKKNTIYF. CDR3 coding DNA: TGTGCCAGCAGTACCCCGGGACAGAAGAAAAACACCATATATTTT. The variable domain in full, completed from reference TRBV28 and TRBJ1-3, reads DVKVTQSSRYLVKRTGEKVFLECVQDMDHENMFWYRQDPGLGLRLIYFSYDVKMKEKGDIPEGYSVSREKKERFSLILESASTNQTSMYLCASSTPGQKKNTIYFGEGSWLTVV.

The rearrangement uses TRBV27 and TRBJ2-1; possibly TRBD2 for D (6 bases). This CDR3 has 21 amino acids. V was trimmed by 7 bases and J by 5 bases, leaving 36 bases between them. Germline V gene data show CDR1 as MNHEY and CDR2 as SMNVEV (reference sequence). The CDR3 sequence is CASNRAIYGTLRRLPHNEQFF. CDR3 bases: TGTGCCAGCAATCGGGCGATTTATGGGACTTTGCGGAGATTACCCCACAATGAGCAGTTCTTC.

This clone was observed a single time. The genes are TRBV4-1 and TRBJ2-1; TRBD2 matches at 9 bases. V shed 1 base, J shed 8 bases, and the junction held 6 bases outside the gene matches. The CDR3 has 15 amino acids. Germline loops: CDR1 MGHRA, CDR2 YSYEKL. The CDR3 spells CASSQVGTSFDEQFF. DNA of the CDR3: TGCGCCAGCAGCCAAGTAGGGACTAGCTTCGATGAGCAGTTCTTC.

V usage is TRBV7-9 and J usage is TRBJ1-4, with 8 bases aligning to TRBD1. Germline trimming cut 5 bases from V and 7 bases from J; bases unmatched to any gene: 9. In germline, CDR1 is SEHNR, CDR2 FQNEAQ (reference sequence). The CDR3 covers 15 residues. In DNA form, the CDR3 reads TGTGCCAGCAGCAATTCCGGGACAGGTGGTGAAAAACTGTTTTTT. Encoded protein: CASSNSGTGGEKLFF.

This chain links TRBV7-3 with TRBJ2-3; TRBD2 might be the D (6 bases). The CDR3 is 15 residues long. Germline values: CDR1 SGHTA, CDR2 FQGTGA. Trimming took off 2 bases at V and 0 bases at J, with 9 bases between the two ends. CDR3 coding DNA: TGTGCCAGCAGCTTATGGGCGGGAAGCACAGATACGCAGTATTTT. It specifies CASSLWAGSTDTQYF.

The chain joins TRBV28 to TRBJ1-2; TRBD1 might be the D (5 bases). The CDR3 runs to 13 residues. Germline V lookup: CDR1 MDHEN, CDR2 SYDVKM. Trimming stripped 5 bases from V and 4 bases from J, with 11 bases between. This CDR3 reads CASSLQTAYGYTF. The DNA of the CDR3 is TGTGCCAGCAGTCTCCAGACAGCCTATGGCTACACCTTC.

This rearrangement joins TRBV29-1 to TRBJ2-4; 7 nucleotides agree with TRBD1. CDR1 SQVTM and CDR2 ANQGSEA come from the germline V gene. J gave up 5 bases and V 7 bases, and 8 bases lay outside the gene matches. The CDR3 sequence is 13 residues long. The CDR3 DNA reads TGCAGCGCCGACAGGGCTGAGGAAAACATTCAGTACTTC. Translated: CSADRAEENIQYF.

V gene TRBV15 combines with J gene TRBJ1-4; D might be TRBD1 (5 bases). Germline loops: CDR1 LNHNV, CDR2 YYDKDF (reference sequence). Trimming removed 8 bases at V and 7 bases at J, with 8 bases between. The length of the CDR3 is 11 residues. DNA for the CDR3: TGTGCCACCCAGCAGGGTGAAAAACTGTTTTTT. Protein sequence: CATQQGEKLFF.